Listed here are 5 T cell receptor beta chains from one sample, sequenced in a study of blood T cell repertoires in COVID-19. Profiled with immunoSEQ multiplex PCR; TCRdb holds only in-frame clones, not every one. The table records around 150,000 clones, 65% to 80% of them present only once. Sample: peripheral blood. The source is a man aged 60-69 years with acute or convalescent COVID-19.

The rearrangement uses TRBV27 and TRBJ1-4, with D perhaps matching TRBD1 (6 bases). Germline loops: CDR1 MNHEY, CDR2 SMNVEV (reference sequence). The CDR3 is 15 residues long. Trimming cost V 3 bases and J 7 bases, with 15 bases left between them. The CDR3 sequence: CASSLQGRSPEKLFF. In DNA, the CDR3 is TGTGCCAGCAGTTTGCAGGGGCGCTCCCCTGAAAAACTGTTTTTT.

This clone has only one observation. This sequence joins TRBV30 and TRBJ1-2; no clear D gene. Germline V CDR1 and CDR2: GTSNPN, SVGIG (reference sequence). The CDR3 is 15 residues long. The V end was cut by 3 bases, the J end by 4 bases, with 18 bases between. The CDR3 loop is CAWSASGRLSYGYTF. CDR3 DNA: TGTGCCTGGAGCGCTTCCGGGAGGCTTAGCTATGGCTACACCTTC. Full variable domain (rest looked up from reference TRBV30 and TRBJ1-2): SQTIHQWPATLVQPVGSPLSLECTVEGTSNPNLYWYRQAAGRGLQLLFYSVGIGQISSEVPQNLSASRPQDRQFILSSKKLLLSDSGFYLCAWSASGRLSYGYTFGSGTRLTVV.

The rearrangement joins TRBV6-2 or TRBV6-3 to TRBJ2-7; D might be TRBD2 (5 bases). The V end was cut by 2 bases, the J end by 4 bases, with 12 bases between. Looked up from germline, CDR1 is MNHEY and CDR2 is SVGEGT. The CDR3 is 14 amino acids. CDR3 sequence (DNA): TGTGCCAGCAGTTACCGGGGTTTTCGATACGAGCAGTACTTC. It is translated as CASSYRGFRYEQYF.

V gene TRBV12-3 or TRBV12-4 combines with J gene TRBJ2-1; D is unresolved. The CDR3 runs 12 residues. Trimming took 3 bases from V and 9 from J, leaving 9 bases between them. The CDR3 region is CASSFAYTEQFF. CDR3 nucleotides: TGTGCCAGCAGTTTTGCCTATACTGAGCAGTTCTTC.

J is TRBJ2-3 and V is TRBV9; D is possibly TRBD2 (6 bases). Trimming cost V 4 bases and J 2 bases, with 11 bases left between them. The CDR3 is made up of 14 amino acids. Germline values: CDR1 SGDLS, CDR2 YYNGEE. This CDR3 is CASSPGLSTDTQYF. DNA of the CDR3: TGTGCCAGCAGCCCCGGACTATCCACAGATACGCAGTATTTT.